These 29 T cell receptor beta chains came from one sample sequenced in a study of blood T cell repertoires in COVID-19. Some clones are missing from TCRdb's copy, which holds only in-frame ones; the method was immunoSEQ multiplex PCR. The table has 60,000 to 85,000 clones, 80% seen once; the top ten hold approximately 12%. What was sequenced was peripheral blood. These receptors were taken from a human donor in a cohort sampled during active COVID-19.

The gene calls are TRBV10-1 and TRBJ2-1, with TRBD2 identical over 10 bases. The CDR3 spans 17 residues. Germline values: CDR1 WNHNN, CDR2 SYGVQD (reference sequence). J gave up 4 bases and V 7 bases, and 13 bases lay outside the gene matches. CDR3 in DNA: TGCGCCAGCAAGGGAGCTAGCGGGAGAAAGAGGTACAATGAGCAGTTCTTC. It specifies CASKGASGRKRYNEQFF.

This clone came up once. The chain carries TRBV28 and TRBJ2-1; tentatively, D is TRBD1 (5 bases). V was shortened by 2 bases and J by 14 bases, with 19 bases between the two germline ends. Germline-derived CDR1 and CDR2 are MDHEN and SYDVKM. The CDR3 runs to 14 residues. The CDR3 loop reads CASSLRGYPMKEFF. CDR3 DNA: TGTGCCAGCAGTTTAAGGGGATATCCAATGAAGGAGTTCTTC.

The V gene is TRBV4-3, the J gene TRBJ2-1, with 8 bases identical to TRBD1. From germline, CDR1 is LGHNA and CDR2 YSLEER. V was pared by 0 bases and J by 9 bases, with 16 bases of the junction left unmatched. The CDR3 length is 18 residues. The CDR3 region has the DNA TGCGCCAGCAGCCAAGATTATCAGGAGACAGGGGCCCGGAGTGAGCAGTTCTTC. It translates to CASSQDYQETGARSEQFF.

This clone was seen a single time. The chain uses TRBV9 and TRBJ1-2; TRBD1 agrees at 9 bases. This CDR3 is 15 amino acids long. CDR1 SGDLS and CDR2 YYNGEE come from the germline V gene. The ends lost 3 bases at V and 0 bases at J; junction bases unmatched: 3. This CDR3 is CASSAGDRANYGYTF. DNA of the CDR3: TGTGCCAGCAGCGCGGGGGACAGGGCTAACTATGGCTACACCTTC.

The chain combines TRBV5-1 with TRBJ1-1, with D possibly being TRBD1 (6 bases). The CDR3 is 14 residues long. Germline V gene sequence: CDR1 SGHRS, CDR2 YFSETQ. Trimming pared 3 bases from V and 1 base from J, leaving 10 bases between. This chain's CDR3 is CASSSLQGNTEAFF. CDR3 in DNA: TGCGCCAGCAGCTCATTACAGGGGAACACTGAAGCTTTCTTT.

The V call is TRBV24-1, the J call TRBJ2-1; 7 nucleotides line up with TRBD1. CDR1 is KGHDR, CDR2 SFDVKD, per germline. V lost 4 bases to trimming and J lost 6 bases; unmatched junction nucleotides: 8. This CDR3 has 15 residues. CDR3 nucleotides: TGTGCCACCAGTGAAATCGGACAGGCCACCAATGAGCAGTTCTTC. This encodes CATSEIGQATNEQFF.

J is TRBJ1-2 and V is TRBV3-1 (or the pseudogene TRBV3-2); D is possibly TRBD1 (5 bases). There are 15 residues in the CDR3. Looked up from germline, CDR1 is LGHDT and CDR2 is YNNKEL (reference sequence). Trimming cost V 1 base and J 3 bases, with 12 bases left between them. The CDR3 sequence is CASSQAGGSHYGYTF. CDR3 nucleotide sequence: TGTGCCAGCAGCCAAGCGGGGGGAAGCCACTATGGCTACACCTTC.

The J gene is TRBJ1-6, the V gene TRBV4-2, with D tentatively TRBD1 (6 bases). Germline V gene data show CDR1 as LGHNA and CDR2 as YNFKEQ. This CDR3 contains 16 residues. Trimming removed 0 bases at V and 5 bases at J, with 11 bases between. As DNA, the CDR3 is TGTGCCAGCAGCCAAGATCTGGCAGGGGATAATTCACCCCTCCACTTT. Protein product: CASSQDLAGDNSPLHF.

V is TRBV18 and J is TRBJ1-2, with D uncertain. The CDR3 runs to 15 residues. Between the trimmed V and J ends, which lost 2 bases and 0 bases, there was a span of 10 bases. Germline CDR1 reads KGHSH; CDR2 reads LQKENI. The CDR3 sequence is CASSPTQATNYGYTF. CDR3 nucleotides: TGTGCCAGCTCACCAACGCAGGCCACTAACTATGGCTACACCTTC.

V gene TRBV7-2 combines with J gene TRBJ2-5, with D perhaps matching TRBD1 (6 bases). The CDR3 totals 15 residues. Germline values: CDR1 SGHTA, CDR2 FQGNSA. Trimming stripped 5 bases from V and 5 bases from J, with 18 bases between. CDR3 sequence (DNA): TGTGCCAGCAGCCCGGACAGTCCCTGGGGGGAGACCCAGTACTTC. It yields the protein CASSPDSPWGETQYF.

The CDR3 DNA reads TGTGCCGCGGGACCCCTGGCCCGCCCTGAAGCTTTCTTT. This codes for CAAGPLARPEAFF. This chain connects TRBV6-5 to TRBJ1-1, with D possibly matching TRBD1 (5 bases). Trimming removed 11 bases from V and 6 bases from J, with 19 bases in between. The length of the CDR3 is 13 residues. Germline loops: CDR1 MNHEY, CDR2 SVGAGI.

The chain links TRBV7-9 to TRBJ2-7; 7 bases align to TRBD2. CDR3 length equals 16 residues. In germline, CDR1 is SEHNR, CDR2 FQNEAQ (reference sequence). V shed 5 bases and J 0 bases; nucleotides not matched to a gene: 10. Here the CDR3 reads CASSVMRGWSSYEQYF. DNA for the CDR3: TGTGCCAGCAGCGTAATGCGGGGGTGGAGCTCCTACGAGCAGTACTTC.

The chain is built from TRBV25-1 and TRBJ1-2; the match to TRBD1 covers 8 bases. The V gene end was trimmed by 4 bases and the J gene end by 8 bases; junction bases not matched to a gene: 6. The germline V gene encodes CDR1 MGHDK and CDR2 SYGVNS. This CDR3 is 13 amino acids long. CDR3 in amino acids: CASSAGGGGGYTF. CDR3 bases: TGTGCCAGCAGTGCAGGGGGCGGTGGAGGCTACACCTTC.

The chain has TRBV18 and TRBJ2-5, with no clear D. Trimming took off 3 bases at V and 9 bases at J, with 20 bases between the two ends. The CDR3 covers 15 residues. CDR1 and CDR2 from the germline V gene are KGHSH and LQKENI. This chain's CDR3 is CASSPLTALKRSQYF. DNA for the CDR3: TGTGCCAGCTCACCCCTAACCGCCCTGAAGAGGTCCCAGTACTTC.

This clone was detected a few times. As DNA, the CDR3 is TGTGCCAGCAGTGTTAGGGGTGGCGGGGAGCTGTTTTTT. Protein: CASSVRGGGELFF. The V gene is TRBV12-3 or TRBV12-4, the J gene TRBJ2-2, with TRBD1 as a possible D gene (5 bases). This CDR3 has 13 amino acids. Trimming stripped 5 bases from V and 7 bases from J, with 11 bases between.

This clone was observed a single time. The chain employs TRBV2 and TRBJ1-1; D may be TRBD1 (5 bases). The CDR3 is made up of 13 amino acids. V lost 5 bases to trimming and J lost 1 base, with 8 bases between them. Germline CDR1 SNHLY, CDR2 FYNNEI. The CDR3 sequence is CASSRGGNTEAFF. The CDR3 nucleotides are TGTGCCAGCAGTCGCGGGGGGAACACTGAAGCTTTCTTT.

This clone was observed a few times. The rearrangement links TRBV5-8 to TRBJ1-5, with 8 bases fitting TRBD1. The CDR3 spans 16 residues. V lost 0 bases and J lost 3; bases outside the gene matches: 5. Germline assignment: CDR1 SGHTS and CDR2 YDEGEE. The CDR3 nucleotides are TGTGCCAGCAGCTTGGGGCAGGGGGCTTTCAATCAGCCCCAGCATTTT. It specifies CASSLGQGAFNQPQHF. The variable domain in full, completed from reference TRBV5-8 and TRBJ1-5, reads EAGVTQSPTHLIKTRGQQATLRCSPISGHTSVYWYQQALGLGLQFLLWYDEGEERNRGNFPPRFSGRQFPNYSSELNVNALELEDSALYLCASSLGQGAFNQPQHFGDGTRLSIL.

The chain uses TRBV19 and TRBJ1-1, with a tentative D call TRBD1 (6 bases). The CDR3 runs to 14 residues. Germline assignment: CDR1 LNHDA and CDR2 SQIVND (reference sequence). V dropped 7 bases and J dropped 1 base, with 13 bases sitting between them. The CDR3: CASKYRETNTEAFF. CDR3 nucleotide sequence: TGTGCCAGTAAGTACAGGGAAACGAACACTGAAGCTTTCTTT.

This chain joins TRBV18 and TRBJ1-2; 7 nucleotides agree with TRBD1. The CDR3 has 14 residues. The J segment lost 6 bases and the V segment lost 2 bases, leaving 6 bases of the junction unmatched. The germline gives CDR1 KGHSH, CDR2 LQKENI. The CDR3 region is CASSPSRGDDGYTF. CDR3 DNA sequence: TGTGCCAGCTCACCAAGCAGGGGGGACGATGGCTACACCTTC.

The CDR3: CSVEDRGLYEQYF. For the CDR3, the DNA is TGCAGCGTAGAGGACAGGGGGCTCTACGAGCAGTACTTC. The chain carries TRBV29-1 and TRBJ2-7; 11 bases align to TRBD1. The germline gives CDR1 SQVTM, CDR2 ANQGSEA. Trimming cost V 6 bases and J 3 bases; bases outside gene matches: 4. The CDR3 sequence is 13 residues long.

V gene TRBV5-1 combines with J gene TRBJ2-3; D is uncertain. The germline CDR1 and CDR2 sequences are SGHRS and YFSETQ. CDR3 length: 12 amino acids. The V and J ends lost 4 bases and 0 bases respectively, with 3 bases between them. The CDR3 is CASSLSTDTQYF. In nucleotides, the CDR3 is TGCGCCAGCAGCCTAAGCACAGATACGCAGTATTTT.

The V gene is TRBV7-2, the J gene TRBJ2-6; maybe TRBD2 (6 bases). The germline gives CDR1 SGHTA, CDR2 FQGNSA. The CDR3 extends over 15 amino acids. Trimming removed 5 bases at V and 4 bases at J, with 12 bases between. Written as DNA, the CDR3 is TGTGCCAGCAGCCTCGGAGGGAAAGGGGCCAACGTCCTGACTTTC. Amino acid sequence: CASSLGGKGANVLTF.

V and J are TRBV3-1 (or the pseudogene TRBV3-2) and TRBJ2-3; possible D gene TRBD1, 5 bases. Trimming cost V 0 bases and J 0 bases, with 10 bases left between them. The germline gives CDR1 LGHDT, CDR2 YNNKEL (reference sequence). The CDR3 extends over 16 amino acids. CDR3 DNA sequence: TGTGCCAGCAGCCAAGAGGGGCCCCTTAGCACAGATACGCAGTATTTT. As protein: CASSQEGPLSTDTQYF.

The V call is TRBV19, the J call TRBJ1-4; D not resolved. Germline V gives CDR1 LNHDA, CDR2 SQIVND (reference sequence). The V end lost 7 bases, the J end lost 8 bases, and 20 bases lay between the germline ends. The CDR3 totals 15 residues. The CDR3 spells CASTHLDFSREKLFF. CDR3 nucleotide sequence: TGTGCCAGTACCCACCTGGATTTTTCTAGGGAAAAACTGTTTTTT.

In nucleotides, the CDR3 is TGTGCCAGCAGGGGAGCGGGAGGGCCGGGCGGGGAGCTGTTTTTT. Its protein product is CASRGAGGPGGELFF. The chain uses TRBV25-1 and TRBJ2-2; 10 bases match TRBD2. The CDR3 consists of 15 residues. Trimming took 6 bases from V and 7 from J; bases not matched to a gene: 8. Germline assignment: CDR1 MGHDK and CDR2 SYGVNS.

CDR3 region: CATSDLRRCTYEQYV. The DNA of the CDR3 is TGTGCCACCAGTGATTTGCGCAGGTGCACCTACGAGCAGTACGTC. The chain recombines TRBV24-1 with TRBJ2-7, with unresolved D. V lost 0 bases and J lost 2, with 10 bases in between. Looked up from germline, CDR1 is KGHDR and CDR2 is SFDVKD. The CDR3 is made up of 15 amino acids.

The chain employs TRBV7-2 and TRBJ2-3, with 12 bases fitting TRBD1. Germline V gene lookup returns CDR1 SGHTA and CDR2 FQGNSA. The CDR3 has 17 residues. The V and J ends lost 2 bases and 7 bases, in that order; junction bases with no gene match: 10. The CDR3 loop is CASSLQLGQGAPNTQYF. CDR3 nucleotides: TGTGCCAGCAGCTTACAGCTGGGACAGGGGGCACCCAATACGCAGTATTTT.

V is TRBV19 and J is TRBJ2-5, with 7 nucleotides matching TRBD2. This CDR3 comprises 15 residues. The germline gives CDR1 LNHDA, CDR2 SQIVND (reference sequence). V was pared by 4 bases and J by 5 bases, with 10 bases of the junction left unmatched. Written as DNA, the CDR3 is TGTGCCAGTAGTAAGGAGGGAGGGCCGTGGGAGACCCAGTACTTC. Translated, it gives CASSKEGGPWETQYF.

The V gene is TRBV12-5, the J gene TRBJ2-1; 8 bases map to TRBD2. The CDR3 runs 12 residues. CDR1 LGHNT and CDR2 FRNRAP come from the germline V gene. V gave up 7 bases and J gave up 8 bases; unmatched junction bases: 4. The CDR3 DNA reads TGTGCTAGTGAGGGAGCGGGGGATGAGCAGTTCTTC. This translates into CASEGAGDEQFF. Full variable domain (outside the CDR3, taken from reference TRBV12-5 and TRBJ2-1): DARVTQTPRHKVTEMGQEVTMRCQPILGHNTVFWYRQTMMQGLELLAYFRNRAPLDDSGMPKDRFSAEMPDATLATLKIQPSEPRDSAVYFCASEGAGDEQFFGPGTRLTVL.